The 2 T cell receptor beta chains below all came from one sample that was sequenced in a study of blood T cells in healthy people across ages. Then a second PCR, running roughly 7 to 11 cycles, was carried out with a sample-barcoded 5' primer and a J-beta primer mix. MiXCR, applied by TCRdb to the 5' RACE reads, yields one record per CDR3 protein. This table has roughly 2 million distinct CDR3 sequences, roughly 49% appearing once. Sequenced input: blood. Receptors were obtained from a woman aged 40 to 55 in good health.

The chain combines TRBV3-1 with TRBJ2-3, with 9 bases lining up with TRBD2. After removal of 0 bases from V and 2 bases from J, the junction contained 9 bases not matched to a gene. The germline gives CDR1 LGHDT, CDR2 YNNKEL (reference sequence). The CDR3 sequence is 18 residues long. For the CDR3, the DNA is TGTGCCAGCAGCCAAGAACGTCTAGCGGGACCTACCACAGATACGCAGTATTTT. This translates into CASSQERLAGPTTDTQYF.

For this clonotype: A junction boundary mismatches the germline segment, possibly from a read error. The chain is built from TRBV9 and TRBJ2-3, with D possibly being TRBD2 (5 bases). The CDR3 extends over 15 amino acids. Per germline, CDR1 SGDLS and CDR2 YYNGEE. The CDR3 region has the DNA TGTGCTAGCAGCGTAGCCGGGGTAGTGGCAGATACGCAGTATTTT. Its protein product is CASSVAGVVADTQYF.